This record covers a single T cell receptor beta chain. This table comes from immunoSEQ multiplex PCR, and its TCRdb copy is limited to in-frame clones, with some not included. The sample lists about 67,000 clones, approximately 90% occurring once. V dropped 5 bases and J dropped 0; count of bases not matched to a gene: 3. Germline loops: CDR1 LNHDA, CDR2 SQIVND (reference sequence). This CDR3 spans 16 amino acids. These data originate in a study of T cell changes during pregnancy in multiple sclerosis. V and J are TRBV19 and TRBJ2-1; 11 bases line up with TRBD2. The origin of this receptor is a female donor with multiple sclerosis, enrolled in a pregnancy study. Sample: peripheral blood, taken in the second trimester of pregnancy. CDR3 region: CASSALAGGSYNEQFF. The CDR3 DNA follows: TGTGCCAGTAGTGCCCTAGCGGGAGGCTCCTACAATGAGCAGTTCTTC.